This is a list of T cell receptor beta chains from one sample in a study of blood T cell repertoires in COVID-19. Measured with immunoSEQ multiplex PCR; TCRdb has only the in-frame clones, and not every one. The sample includes about 210,000 clones, 65% to 90% of them seen just once. Sequenced: PBMCs or T cells enriched from blood (not recorded which). Receptors originate from a middle-aged woman with acute COVID-19. CDR3s include the opening cysteine and the closing phenylalanine or tryptophan. The D gene is left open where the match is weak. Clone size is stated in some rows and not others, as once, few, many or a class when expanded.

J | V | D | size | CDR3 | DNA
TRBJ1-1 | TRBV19 | NA | NA | CASSGTPNTEAFF | TGTGCCAGTAGTGGGACACCGAACACTGAAGCTTTCTTT
TRBJ2-2 | TRBV19 | TRBD2 | NA | CASRRGAKFANTGELFF | TGTGCCAGTAGGCGGGGGGCAAAGTTCGCGAACACCGGGGAGCTGTTTTTT
TRBJ2-1 | TRBV7-2 | TRBD2 | NA | CASNRLAGVSEQFF | TGTGCCAGCAATCGGCTAGCGGGAGTGAGTGAGCAGTTCTTC
TRBJ2-1 | TRBV7-3 | TRBD2 | NA | CASSLSSGGRGSYNEQFF | TGTGCCAGCAGCTTATCTAGCGGTGGTAGGGGCTCCTACAATGAGCAGTTCTTC
TRBJ2-5 | TRBV9 | TRBD2 | NA | CASSVVSGAETQYF | TGTGCCAGCAGCGTAGTAAGCGGGGCTGAGACCCAGTACTTC
TRBJ1-2 | TRBV7-2 | TRBD1 | once | CASSLVTGHYGYTF | TGTGCCAGCAGCTTAGTGACAGGGCACTATGGCTACACCTTC
TRBJ2-7 | TRBV18 | NA | NA | CASSPNPRDTYEQYF | TGTGCCAGCTCACCCAACCCGCGGGATACCTACGAGCAGTACTTC
TRBJ1-2 | TRBV19 | NA | NA | CASSRSGAGSNYGYTF | TGTGCCAGTAGTAGATCAGGGGCAGGATCTAACTATGGCTACACCTTC
TRBJ2-1 | TRBV27 | NA | NA | CASSPTPYLRGTDNEQFF | TGTGCCAGCAGTCCTACTCCCTACCTTAGGGGGACCGACAATGAGCAGTTCTTC
TRBJ2-7 | TRBV11-2 | NA | NA | CASSPAGSYEQYF | TGTGCCAGCAGCCCTGCGGGAAGTTACGAGCAGTACTTC
TRBJ2-1 | TRBV7-8 | TRBD2 | NA | CASSLEGDREVYNEQFF | TGTGCCAGCAGCTTAGAAGGGGACCGGGAGGTCTACAATGAGCAGTTCTTC
TRBJ2-5 | TRBV18 | NA | NA | CASSPPGRVGTETQYF | TGTGCCAGCTCACCACCGGGCAGGGTGGGCACAGAGACCCAGTACTTC
TRBJ1-5 | TRBV7-2 | TRBD1 | NA | CASSLVPGQLNQPQHF | TGTGCCAGCAGCTTAGTTCCGGGACAGTTAAATCAGCCCCAGCATTTT
TRBJ1-3 | TRBV5-1 | NA | NA | CASSLGSGIGNTIYF | TGCGCCAGCAGCTTGGGGTCAGGCATTGGAAACACCATATATTTT
TRBJ2-5 | TRBV9 | TRBD2 | NA | CASSTRLAGARVEETQYF | TGTGCCAGCAGCACCCGACTAGCGGGAGCCCGGGTGGAAGAGACCCAGTACTTC
TRBJ1-2 | TRBV24-1 | TRBD1 | NA | CATSDSGTASANYGYTF | TGTGCCACCAGTGATTCCGGGACAGCGTCTGCTAACTATGGCTACACCTTC
TRBJ1-6 | TRBV28 | NA | NA | CASSFFQQVNGRPLHF | TGTGCCAGCAGTTTTTTCCAACAGGTGAATGGAAGACCCCTCCACTTT
TRBJ2-1 | TRBV2 | NA | NA | CASSASEGSYNEQFF | TGTGCCAGCAGTGCGTCGGAAGGGAGCTACAATGAGCAGTTCTTC
TRBJ1-1 | TRBV5-1 | NA | NA | CASAQTMNTEAFF | TGCGCCAGCGCACAGACCATGAACACTGAAGCTTTCTTT
TRBJ2-5 | TRBV24-1 | NA | once | CATSDPGQSQETQYF | TGTGCCACCAGTGACCCCGGACAGTCCCAAGAGACCCAGTACTTC
TRBJ2-1 | TRBV7-2 | NA | NA | CASSADRAGSYNEQFF | TGTGCCAGCAGCGCAGACAGGGCGGGGTCCTACAATGAGCAGTTCTTC
TRBJ2-3 | TRBV18 | NA | NA | CASSPFSGTSTDTQYF | TGTGCCAGCTCCCCCTTTAGCGGCACTAGCACAGATACGCAGTATTTT
TRBJ2-7 | TRBV28 | NA | NA | CASSLWQGEAYEQYF | TGTGCCAGCAGTTTATGGCAGGGGGAGGCCTACGAGCAGTACTTC
TRBJ2-3 | TRBV3-1/TRBV3-2 | TRBD2 | NA | CASSPGTTTTTQYF | TGTGCCAGCAGCCCGGGGACTACGACAACTACCCAGTATTTT
TRBJ2-3 | TRBV20-1 | TRBD2 | NA | CSASGITGTSAYSSTDTQYF | TGCAGTGCCAGTGGAATAACCGGGACTAGCGCCTATTCTAGCACAGATACGCAGTATTTT
TRBJ1-2 | TRBV5-1 | TRBD1 | NA | CASSPGQGSKNYGYTF | TGCGCCAGCAGCCCGGGACAGGGATCGAAAAACTATGGCTACACCTTC
TRBJ2-7 | TRBV28 | NA | NA | CASSGAEMFYEQYF | TGTGCCAGCAGTGGGGCAGAGATGTTCTACGAGCAGTACTTC
TRBJ2-7 | TRBV28 | NA | NA | CASSLRTTTYEQYF | TGTGCCAGCAGTTTACGGACAACCACCTACGAGCAGTACTTC
TRBJ2-2 | TRBV7-3 | NA | once | CASSPSLRNTGELFF | TGTGCCAGCAGCCCCTCCCTCAGGAACACCGGGGAGCTGTTTTTT
TRBJ2-5 | TRBV19 | NA | NA | CASNSDRRGETQYF | TGTGCCAGTAACTCCGACAGGCGCGGTGAGACCCAGTACTTC
TRBJ2-7 | TRBV19 | NA | NA | CASSYDRSSYEQYF | TGTGCCAGTAGTTACGACAGATCTTCCTACGAGCAGTACTTC
TRBJ1-1 | TRBV18 | NA | NA | CASSLKDPSRAEAFF | TGTGCCAGCTCACTTAAGGACCCGTCGAGGGCTGAAGCTTTCTTT
TRBJ2-1 | TRBV3-1/TRBV3-2 | NA | NA | CASSQDTAGPSSYNEQFF | TGTGCCAGCAGCCAAGATACGGCGGGGCCGAGCTCCTACAATGAGCAGTTCTTC
TRBJ2-1 | TRBV5-1 | TRBD2 | NA | CASSSGLLYNEQFF | TGCGCCAGCAGCTCGGGACTACTCTACAATGAGCAGTTCTTC
TRBJ1-1 | TRBV19 | TRBD1 | NA | CASSAGGSNTEAFF | TGTGCCAGTAGTGCAGGGGGCTCGAACACTGAAGCTTTCTTT